This T cell receptor beta chain was profiled in a study of chemoradiotherapy in HPV16-positive cancers. At the level of the study: Candidate HPV-specific clones and shared TCR motifs came from a couple of HPV16-positive patients.

As for this clone: Its cognate antigen is unknown.

Clones were sequenced by immunoSEQ multiplex PCR, and TCRdb holds only the in-frame ones, with some missing. In the table there are 9,000 to 10,000 clones, approximately 84% of which are singletons. Study conclusions and caveats: Only a couple of HPV16-positive patients supplied the functional HPV-specificity definition.

This receptor was identified in a human donor with HPV-associated anogenital cancer. This specimen was blood, taken from a patient who underwent chemoradiotherapy.

The CDR3 DNA sequence: TGCGCCAGCAGCCCGGGACGGGAAAACGCCTACGAGCAGTACTTC. Protein product: CASSPGRENAYEQYF. V usage is TRBV4-3 and J usage is TRBJ2-7; D could derive from TRBD1 or TRBD2 (5 bases each). CDR1 and CDR2 from the germline V gene are LGHNA and YSLEER. The CDR3 is 15 residues long. Trimming took off 4 bases at V and 2 bases at J, with 15 bases between the two ends.